The 20 T cell receptor beta chains below were found in one sample sequenced in a study of CD8 T cells in ankylosing spondylitis (dated 2017 in TCRdb). The study at large found these results: Blood from ankylosing spondylitis patients appeared to be characterized by a TCR beta motif made up of about 8 highly homologous amino acid variants.

Library preparation used 5' RACE. The sample was run on an Illumina HiSeq 2500. TCRdb ran its own pipeline on the public reads, namely fastp trimming at Q25 and MiXCR clone calling, and kept in-frame beta chains. Rows are combined by CDR3 protein, so each entry shows the most common genes and DNA. This sample comprises roughly 440,000 distinct CDR3 sequences, approximately 17% of them detected only once. 1% of the sample belongs to the ten largest clones. These receptors have no known antigen. Sequenced material: blood, either unsorted or a sorted T cell fraction (not recorded which). All receptors derive from a male donor with ankylosing spondylitis.

CDR3 in amino acids: CASSSHAGRNQETQYF. CDR3 sequence (DNA): TGCGCCAGCAGCTCCCATGCGGGACGAAACCAAGAGACCCAGTACTTC. The V gene is TRBV5-1, the J gene TRBJ2-5, with TRBD2 as a possible D gene (6 bases). Between the trimmed V and J ends, which lost 3 bases and 0 bases, there was a span of 15 bases. Germline CDR1 and CDR2: SGHRS and YFSETQ. The CDR3 contains 16 residues.

This sequence joins TRBV6-1 and TRBJ1-6; 7 bases map to TRBD1. The CDR3 totals 17 residues. V shed 7 bases and J 2 bases; nucleotides not matched to a gene: 11. Germline V gene data show CDR1 as MNHNS and CDR2 as SASEGT. This chain's CDR3 is CASNPQGQPTYNSPLHF. CDR3 DNA: TGTGCCAGCAACCCCCAGGGACAGCCTACCTATAATTCACCCCTCCACTTT.

Only a few counts were recorded for this clonotype. This chain connects TRBV24-1 to TRBJ2-2, with D uncertain. Trimming removed 4 bases from V and 0 bases from J, with 8 bases in between. CDR1 and CDR2 from the germline V gene are KGHDR and SFDVKD. The CDR3 runs 15 residues. Written as DNA, the CDR3 is TGTGCCACCAGTGACACCAACGCGAACACCGGGGAGCTGTTTTTT. It is translated as CATSDTNANTGELFF.

This clonotype was seen more than once but under ten times. CDR3 amino acids: CASSLSQQNIQYF. The CDR3 bases are TGTGCCAGCAGCTTATCCCAACAAAACATTCAGTACTTC. J is TRBJ2-4 and V is TRBV7-2; unclear D gene. V lost 2 bases and J lost 5, with 7 bases in between. The CDR3 runs 13 residues. The germline V gene has CDR1 SGHTA and CDR2 FQGNSA. Filled out from reference TRBV7-2 and TRBJ2-4, the complete variable domain reads GAGVSQSPSNKVTEKGKDVELRCDPISGHTALYWYRQSLGQGLEFLIYFQGNSAPDKSGLPSDRFSAERTGGSVSTLTIQRTQQEDSAVYLCASSLSQQNIQYFGAGTRLSVL.

The chain couples TRBV5-6 to TRBJ1-1, with D possibly TRBD1 on 5 matching bases. The germline V and J ends were trimmed by 0 bases and 13 bases, with 19 bases remaining between them. Germline assignment: CDR1 SGHDT and CDR2 YYEEEE. This CDR3 spans 14 amino acids. CDR3 in DNA: TGTGCCAGCAGCTTGGGGTTCTCCCAGGGCTCAAGTTTCTTT. The encoded protein is CASSLGFSQGSSFF.

This clonotype was counted many times. V and J are TRBV12-3 or TRBV12-4 and TRBJ1-6, with D possibly matching TRBD1 (6 bases). V lost 2 bases and J 9 bases, leaving 14 bases between the germline ends. There are 15 residues in the CDR3. CDR3 region: CASSLMGRGSSPLHF. The CDR3 DNA is TGTGCCAGCAGTTTAATGGGCAGGGGCAGTTCACCCCTCCACTTT.

This clonotype turned up a few times. The V gene is TRBV6-5, the J gene TRBJ2-1, with TRBD2 identical over 11 bases. CDR1 and CDR2 (germline): MNHEY, SVGAGI. J was trimmed by 8 bases and V by 4 bases; bases with no gene match: 7. The CDR3 loop spans 15 amino acids. In DNA, the CDR3 is TGTGCCAGCAGTTCCTTCCTAGCGGGAGGATATGAGCAGTTCTTC. Translating gives CASSSFLAGGYEQFF.

This chain links TRBV24-1 with TRBJ2-5; TRBD1 matches at 8 bases. In germline, CDR1 is KGHDR, CDR2 SFDVKD. The CDR3 is 16 residues long. With V trimmed by 0 bases and J by 5 bases, 7 bases remained unmatched. The CDR3 spells CATSDLPGGIGETQYF. As DNA, the CDR3 is TGTGCCACCAGTGATTTGCCAGGGGGCATTGGGGAGACCCAGTACTTC.

Notes on this clonotype: One end of the junction fails to match germline, which may point to a read error. The chain recombines TRBV7-8 with TRBJ1-5; 9 bases agree with TRBD1. There are 16 residues in the CDR3. Germline V CDR1 and CDR2: SGHVS, FQNEAQ. CDR3 DNA: TGTGCCAGCACCTTACTTCCGGGACAGGGTAACGGGCCCCAGCATTTT. This translates into CASTLLPGQGNGPQHF.

This clonotype was observed a handful of times. The genes are TRBV3-1 and TRBJ1-2; D call uncertain. The germline gives CDR1 LGHDT, CDR2 YNNKEL (reference sequence). The V end lost 0 bases, the J end lost 4 bases, and 6 bases lay between the germline ends. This CDR3 is 13 amino acids long. The CDR3 loop reads CASSQDRFYGYTF. Here the CDR3 DNA reads TGTGCCAGCAGCCAAGACAGATTCTATGGCTACACCTTC.

Written as DNA, the CDR3 is TGTGCCTGGAGGAGGGGGGGGCGTGACACTGAAGCTTTCTTT. It specifies CAWRRGGRDTEAFF. J is TRBJ1-1 and V is TRBV30, with a possible D match to TRBD1 (6 bases). CDR3 length: 14 residues. The V end was cut by 3 bases, the J end by 3 bases, with 14 bases between. Looked up from germline, CDR1 is GTSNPN and CDR2 is SVGIG (reference sequence).

This clonotype was observed a few times. The J gene is TRBJ1-5, the V gene TRBV7-2; weak D call: TRBD1 (6 bases). The CDR3 totals 15 residues. V was cut by 2 bases and J by 5 bases, with 13 bases left in between. The germline V gene encodes CDR1 SGHTA and CDR2 FQGNSA. This CDR3 reads CASSLRGARDQPQHF. CDR3 sequence (DNA): TGTGCCAGCAGCTTAAGGGGGGCCAGGGATCAGCCCCAGCATTTT.

The chain is built from TRBV29-1 and TRBJ2-1; D perhaps matches TRBD1 (6 bases). V was trimmed by 3 bases and J by 2 bases, leaving 8 bases between them. The CDR3 runs to 13 residues. Germline loops: CDR1 SQVTM, CDR2 ANQGSEA. CDR3 amino acids: CSVDRGPYNEQFF. The CDR3 DNA follows: TGCAGCGTTGACAGGGGCCCCTACAATGAGCAGTTCTTC.

This sequence joins TRBV7-2 and TRBJ1-6; D is uncertain. V shed 5 bases and J shed 0 bases, with 11 bases lying between them. Germline CDR1 reads SGHTA; CDR2 reads FQGNSA. The CDR3 runs 16 residues. The CDR3 sequence is CASSPDASSYNSPLHF. DNA of the CDR3: TGTGCCAGCAGCCCCGACGCGAGCTCCTATAATTCACCCCTCCACTTT.

This clonotype was recorded a few times. This sequence joins TRBV5-6 and TRBJ1-2; D not resolved. Germline V CDR1 and CDR2: SGHDT, YYEEEE. V was trimmed by 0 bases and J by 3 bases, leaving 9 bases between them. The CDR3 runs 14 residues. The CDR3 sequence is CASSLVRLDYGYTF. CDR3 nucleotides: TGTGCCAGCAGCTTGGTACGTCTAGACTATGGCTACACCTTC.

J is TRBJ2-2 and V is TRBV21-1; TRBD2, the table's D call, was not compared with the DNA. TRBV21-1 is classified as a pseudogene. The CDR3 loop spans 14 amino acids. The CDR3 nucleotides are TGTGCCTTACCGGGACTAGCGGCCTGCGGGGAGCTGTTTTTT. This codes for CALPGLAACGELFF.

V usage is TRBV6-1 and J usage is TRBJ1-2, with D tentatively TRBD1 (6 bases). The V end was cut by 3 bases, the J end by 7 bases, with 15 bases between. The CDR3 is made up of 14 amino acids. The germline V gene encodes CDR1 MNHNS and CDR2 SASEGT. CDR3 amino acids: CASSDRPDSSGYTF. Written as DNA, the CDR3 is TGTGCCAGCAGTGACCGCCCGGACAGCAGTGGCTACACCTTC.

This clonotype was found a few times. This sequence joins TRBV29-1 and TRBJ2-1; TRBD1 is a possible D gene (5 bases). The germline CDR1 and CDR2 sequences are SQVTM and ANQGSEA. This CDR3 spans 12 amino acids. Trimming removed 7 bases at V and 9 bases at J, with 16 bases between. CDR3 coding DNA: TGCAGCGCTACCCAAAGGGGCAGTGAGCAGTTCTTC. It encodes CSATQRGSEQFF.

This clonotype showed up just a few times. The chain has TRBV28 and TRBJ2-1; 11 nucleotides align to TRBD2. Germline V CDR1 and CDR2: MDHEN, SYDVKM. The CDR3 is 14 residues long. V shed 10 bases, J shed 5 bases, and the junction held 7 bases outside the gene matches. CDR3 in DNA: TGTGCCACCGTAGCGGGAGGGCCTCACAATGAGCAGTTCTTC. The encoded protein is CATVAGGPHNEQFF.

This clonotype occurred many times. The chain links TRBV3-1 to TRBJ2-7; possibly TRBD1 or TRBD2 for D (5 bases each). The CDR3 consists of 14 residues. Trimming stripped 6 bases from V and 2 bases from J, with 14 bases between. Germline lookup yields CDR1 LGHDT and CDR2 YNNKEL (reference sequence). This CDR3 is CASSSGGHAYEQYF. CDR3 DNA: TGTGCCAGCAGTTCAGGAGGACATGCCTACGAGCAGTACTTC.